The 17 T cell receptor beta chains in this list originate from one sample, sequenced in a study of post-analysis software for immune sequencing data. General study points: TRBV5-6, TRBV5-1 and TRBV20-1 were among four to six TRBV segments more frequent in patients than controls.

Libraries were made from TCR beta cDNA, and they carried unique molecular identifiers. Each CDR3 protein is one row after TCRdb ran MiXCR on the PCR reads. The sample records about 820,000 distinct CDR3 sequences, about 57% being singletons. Antigens for these TCRs are unknown. The sample taken for sequencing was blood. These receptors were collected from a girl aged 10 to 17 with multiple sclerosis.

The chain couples TRBV21-1 to TRBJ2-5; TRBD1 was called by the table and not checked on the DNA. TRBV21-1 is given as a pseudogene. This CDR3 spans 15 amino acids. The CDR3 region has the DNA TGTGCCAGCAGGGAGGACAGGCCTTATGACGGGACCCAGTACTTC. Encoded protein: CASREDRPYDGTQYF.

This clonotype was observed a few times. The rearrangement joins TRBV5-1 to TRBJ1-1, with 7 positions matching TRBD1. The CDR3 loop spans 17 amino acids. CDR1 SGHRS and CDR2 YFSETQ come from the germline V gene. Unmatched junction bases numbered 11, after V lost 3 bases and J lost 0 bases. CDR3 in amino acids: CASSSGQGQAVNTEAFF. The DNA of the CDR3 is TGCGCCAGCAGCTCCGGACAAGGACAGGCGGTGAACACTGAAGCTTTCTTT. The whole variable domain, filled in from reference TRBV5-1 and TRBJ1-1, reads KAGVTQTPRYLIKTRGQQVTLSCSPISGHRSVSWYQQTPGQGLQFLFEYFSETQRNKGNFPGRFSGRQFSNSRSEMNVSTLELGDSALYLCASSSGQGQAVNTEAFFGQGTRLTVV.

V is TRBV12-5 and J is TRBJ1-2; 10 positions agree with TRBD1. Germline trimming cut 9 bases from V and 5 bases from J; bases unmatched to any gene: 3. This CDR3 has 12 residues. Germline loops: CDR1 LGHNT, CDR2 FRNRAP. CDR3 DNA sequence: TGTGCTAGCCAGGACAGGGGGTATGGCTACACCTTC. This sequence encodes CASQDRGYGYTF.

The chain has TRBV12-3 or TRBV12-4 and TRBJ1-1; no clear D gene. Trimming removed 4 bases at V and 1 base at J, with 7 bases between. The CDR3 length is 13 residues. CDR3 loop: CASSSSGNTEAFF. The CDR3 nucleotides read TGTGCCAGCAGTTCTTCCGGGAACACTGAAGCTTTCTTT.

V usage is TRBV12-3 or TRBV12-4 and J usage is TRBJ2-1; 10 bases fit TRBD2. This CDR3 region has 14 residues. J was trimmed by 12 bases and V by 3 bases; bases with no gene match: 8. The CDR3 sequence: CASSFPQREGVQFF. CDR3 in DNA: TGTGCCAGCAGTTTCCCCCAGCGGGAGGGCGTGCAGTTCTTC.

The CDR3 reads CASSPPGTGPSNYGYTF. DNA for the CDR3: TGTGCCAGCAGCCCACCCGGGACAGGGCCTTCTAACTATGGCTACACCTTC. The chain links TRBV11-2 to TRBJ1-2, with 9 bases fitting TRBD1. Germline CDR1 is SGHAT and CDR2 is FQNNGV. The CDR3 is 17 residues long. V lost 5 bases, J lost 0 bases, and 10 bases stayed unmatched. Complete variable domain (other parts from reference TRBV11-2 and TRBJ1-2): EAGVAQSPRYKIIEKRQSVAFWCNPISGHATLYWYQQILGQGPKLLIQFQNNGVVDDSQLPKDRFSAERLKGVDSTLKIQPAKLEDSAVYLCASSPPGTGPSNYGYTFGSGTRLTVV.

Comment on this clonotype: An end of the junction differs from the germline gene, which may be a read error. This chain links TRBV7-3 with TRBJ2-1; weak D call: TRBD1 (6 bases). The CDR3 is 14 amino acids. Per germline, CDR1 SGHTA and CDR2 FQGTGA. This CDR3 is CTSSLGQGNNEQFF. CDR3 bases: TGTACCAGCAGCTTAGGCCAGGGGAACAATGAGCAGTTCTTC.

The CDR3 DNA reads as TGTGCCAGCAGCTTAAGTAGGGGGCACTATGGCTACACCTTC. Translation gives CASSLSRGHYGYTF. The chain employs TRBV11-2 and TRBJ1-2; TRBD1 matches 7 bases. The germline V gene has CDR1 SGHAT and CDR2 FQNNGV. J gave up 3 bases and V 2 bases, and 3 bases lay outside the gene matches. There are 14 residues in the CDR3.

The rearrangement links TRBV11-2 to TRBJ2-6; possibly TRBD1 for D (6 bases). V lost 0 bases and J lost 4, with 10 bases in between. CDR1 is SGHAT, CDR2 FQNNGV, per germline. The CDR3 has 16 residues. In DNA form, the CDR3 reads TGTGCCAGCAGCTTAGAAACAGGGCCCGGGGCCAACGTCCTGACTTTC. As protein: CASSLETGPGANVLTF.

This clonotype has only one observation. This chain connects TRBV20-1 to TRBJ2-1; D is uncertain. Trimming shortened V by 1 base and J by 6 bases, and 10 bases separated the two germline ends. The CDR3 has 13 residues. Per germline, CDR1 DFQATT and CDR2 SNEGSKA (reference sequence). CDR3 in amino acids: CSARAPLGNEQFF. The CDR3 DNA reads TGCAGTGCTAGAGCCCCTCTCGGCAATGAGCAGTTCTTC.

This chain uses TRBV7-3 with TRBJ1-2, with D perhaps TRBD1 (5 bases). Germline CDR1 and CDR2: SGHTA and FQGTGA. Trimming cost V 5 bases and J 2 bases, with 15 bases left between them. This CDR3 is built from 15 residues. CDR3 nucleotides: TGTGCCAGCAGCGATCCCGGGACTGAGAACTATGGCTACACCTTC. It is translated as CASSDPGTENYGYTF. Filled out from reference TRBV7-3 and TRBJ1-2, the complete variable domain reads GAGVSQTPSNKVTEKGKYVELRCDPISGHTALYWYRQSLGQGPEFLIYFQGTGAADDSGLPNDRFFAVRPEGSVSTLKIQRTERGDSAVYLCASSDPGTENYGYTFGSGTRLTVV.

The V call is TRBV5-1, the J call TRBJ2-1; 8 bases line up with TRBD1. Germline assignment: CDR1 SGHRS and CDR2 YFSETQ. Trimming cost V 4 bases and J 0 bases; bases outside gene matches: 9. The CDR3 consists of 17 residues. The CDR3 is CASSNNRGVGSYNEQFF. The CDR3 nucleotides are TGCGCCAGCAGCAATAACAGGGGGGTGGGCTCCTACAATGAGCAGTTCTTC.

This rearrangement joins TRBV7-9 to TRBJ2-1; D gene ambiguous. Germline V gene data show CDR1 as SEHNR and CDR2 as FQNEAQ (reference sequence). Trimming took 1 base from V and 0 from J, leaving 13 bases between them. This CDR3 has 17 amino acids. CDR3 DNA sequence: TGTGCCAGCAGCTTAGGCTCTAGTTTGGGCTCCTACAATGAGCAGTTCTTC. Residues: CASSLGSSLGSYNEQFF.

J is TRBJ1-1 and V is TRBV6-5; possible D gene TRBD1, 5 bases. Germline assignment: CDR1 MNHEY and CDR2 SVGAGI. CDR3 length: 18 residues. Trimming shortened V by 0 bases and J by 4 bases, and 21 bases separated the two germline ends. The CDR3 DNA is TGTGCCAGCAGTTACTCTAGGCAGGGCGGCCAGACCGCCACTGAAGCTTTCTTT. Residues: CASSYSRQGGQTATEAFF.

A few counts support this clonotype. This sequence joins TRBV20-1 and TRBJ1-1, with D tentatively TRBD1 (6 bases). With 3 bases removed from V and 1 base from J, the gap between germline ends came to 9 bases. The CDR3 is 13 amino acids. Germline values: CDR1 DFQATT, CDR2 SNEGSKA (reference sequence). The CDR3 DNA is TGCAGTGCTAGGGAGGACAGGAACACTGAAGCTTTCTTT. Translation: CSAREDRNTEAFF.

The chain combines TRBV29-1 with TRBJ2-7; D possibly matches TRBD1 or TRBD2 (5 bases each). Trimming cost V 7 bases and J 10 bases, with 23 bases left between them. The CDR3 has 13 amino acids. The germline CDR1 and CDR2 sequences are SQVTM and ANQGSEA. The CDR3 DNA reads as TGCAGCGCTACCGGGGCTCCCGTCAATGAACAGTACTTC. Translation gives CSATGAPVNEQYF.

The CDR3 spells CASSEGDRESYTF. The DNA of the CDR3 is TGTGCCAGCAGTGAAGGGGACAGGGAGTCCTACACCTTC. V and J are TRBV6-1 and TRBJ1-2; the match to TRBD1 covers 9 bases. CDR3 size: 13 residues. Germline CDR1 MNHNS, CDR2 SASEGT. V lost 1 base, J lost 10 bases, and 4 bases stayed unmatched.